The clone carrying this TCR beta chain came up once. No antigen is known for it. This CDR3 has 12 residues. The V end was cut by 5 bases, the J end by 10 bases, with 12 bases between. CDR1 and CDR2 from the germline V gene are SGHTA and FQGTGA. The PCR had 60 Vbeta and 13 Jbeta primers. Repertoires were generated with immunoSEQ multiplex PCR, while TCRdb's copy carries only in-frame clones and drops some. The table has about 130,000 clones, 60% to 80% seen once. This sample is part of a study of cytomegalovirus exposure and HLA in healthy donors. Regarding the study as a whole: Because they were indistinguishable, some V segments, including TRBV6-2 and TRBV6-3, were excluded. HLA allele associations emerged for about 18,000 TCR beta sequences in a later analysis, at 0.05 false discovery rate. Investigators reported approximately 170 TCR beta chains as tied to cytomegalovirus.

The V gene is TRBV7-3, the J gene TRBJ2-1, with a possible D match to TRBD1 (6 bases). Input material: PBMCs. The clonotype comes from a female donor in good health and CMV-seronegative. CDR3 coding DNA: TGTGCCAGCAGCCCACAGGGTGGGGAGCAGTTCTTC. Its translation: CASSPQGGEQFF.